These T cell receptor beta chains were read from a single sample in a study of blood T cell repertoires in COVID-19. Libraries were prepared by immunoSEQ multiplex PCR; TCRdb keeps only in-frame clonotypes and omits some of them. The sample lists fewer than 250,000 clones, about 82% seen once, with 2% to 2.5% in the top ten. Sequencing was done on a sample of PBMCs or T cells enriched from blood (not recorded which). All receptors derive from a woman aged 45-60 years who had recovered from COVID-19. CDR3s include the opening cysteine and the closing phenylalanine or tryptophan. D genes are given only for firm matches. Expanded clones are given a class, and other clones once, few, many or no size at all.

d_call | j_call | clone_size | v_call | cdr3_nt | cdr3_aa
- | TRBJ1-2 | - | TRBV2 | TGTGCCAGCAGCCCAGGGAACTATGGCTACACCTTC | CASSPGNYGYTF
TRBD1 | TRBJ1-2 | - | TRBV5-4 | TGTGCCAGCAGCTACCGGGACAGGGGGCAATATGGCTACACCTTC | CASSYRDRGQYGYTF
- | TRBJ1-6 | - | TRBV6-5 | TGTGCCAGCAGTTACACCTGGACAGAGGGTATTCTCCACTTT | CASSYTWTEGILHF
- | TRBJ1-6 | once | TRBV5-5 | TGTGCCAGCAGCTTGCGGGACTTCTATAATTCACCCCTCCACTTT | CASSLRDFYNSPLHF
TRBD1 | TRBJ2-1 | - | TRBV7-9 | TGTGCCAGCAGCCCCTCCGGGACAGGGGGCTACGATGAGCAGTTCTTC | CASSPSGTGGYDEQFF
- | TRBJ2-5 | - | TRBV5-8 | TGTGCCAGCAGCTTGTTTGCGTTTCAAGAGACCCAGTACTTC | CASSLFAFQETQYF
- | TRBJ1-4 | - | TRBV5-1 | TGCGCCAGCAGCTTGGGGCCAGTAAATGAAAAACTGTTTTTT | CASSLGPVNEKLFF
- | TRBJ2-7 | - | TRBV3-1/TRBV3-2 | TGTGCCAGCAGCCAAACGACAGGAACCTACGAGCAGTACTTC | CASSQTTGTYEQYF
- | TRBJ2-5 | - | TRBV30 | TGTGCCTGGAGCCACCGAGACTTGAAAAGGAGGGGGCGGGAGACCCAGTACTTC | CAWSHRDLKRRGRETQYF
- | TRBJ1-1 | - | TRBV7-9 | TGTGCCAGCAGCTTAGATGAGGGCACTGAAGCTTTCTTT | CASSLDEGTEAFF
- | TRBJ1-3 | - | TRBV28 | TGTGCCAGCAGCACACCGGGACATCACTCTGGAAACACCATATATTTT | CASSTPGHHSGNTIYF
TRBD1 | TRBJ2-5 | - | TRBV6-5 | TGTGCCAGCAGGAATCAGGGGGCAGGGGAGACCCAGTACTTC | CASRNQGAGETQYF
TRBD2 | TRBJ2-1 | - | TRBV13 | TGTGCCAGCAGCTATAGCGGGAGACTCAATGAGCAGTTCTTC | CASSYSGRLNEQFF
- | TRBJ1-4 | - | TRBV18 | TGTGCCAGCTCACCTCAGGGAGGGGAAAAACTGTTTTTT | CASSPQGGEKLFF
TRBD2 | TRBJ2-3 | - | TRBV7-2 | TGTGCCAGCGGCCTTGAGGGGCCTAGCGGGGCTAGCACAGATACGCAGTATTTT | CASGLEGPSGASTDTQYF
- | TRBJ2-7 | once | TRBV14 | TGTGCCAGCAGCCCTCATAGGGGCTACGAGCAGTACTTC | CASSPHRGYEQYF
TRBD1 | TRBJ2-5 | - | TRBV18 | TGTGCCAGCTCAAGCGGGACAGGGGGCACGAAGACCCAGTACTTC | CASSSGTGGTKTQYF
TRBD2 | TRBJ2-1 | - | TRBV7-3 | TGTGCCAGCAGCCCTCAATGGACTAGCGGGACCAATGAGCAGTTCTTC | CASSPQWTSGTNEQFF
- | TRBJ2-4 | - | TRBV28 | TGTGCCAGCAGTCTTGGCGGAGTAGCCAAAAACATTCAGTACTTC | CASSLGGVAKNIQYF
- | TRBJ2-7 | - | TRBV7-2 | TGTGCCAGCAGCTCTCGACAAGGCGAGCAGTACTTC | CASSSRQGEQYF
TRBD1 | TRBJ1-6 | - | TRBV6-5 | TGTGCCAGCAGCAGAGTGGGACAGGGCGATTCACCCCTCCACTTT | CASSRVGQGDSPLHF
- | TRBJ1-6 | - | TRBV28 | TGTGCCAGCAGTTTTGGGCTCCATAATTCACCCCTCCACTTT | CASSFGLHNSPLHF
TRBD1 | TRBJ1-2 | - | TRBV3-1/TRBV3-2 | TGTGCCAGCAGCCCGCCACAGGGGATTTATGGCTACACCTTC | CASSPPQGIYGYTF
- | TRBJ1-4 | - | TRBV2 | TGTGCCAGCAGTGGGACTATCATGAGTAATGAAAAACTGTTTTTT | CASSGTIMSNEKLFF
- | TRBJ1-3 | - | TRBV7-2 | TGTGCCAGCAGACAGTCAGGGTCTGGAAACACCATATATTTT | CASRQSGSGNTIYF
- | TRBJ1-2 | - | TRBV30 | TGTGCCTGGAGTCCAGGGGCCCGCCCCACCTTC | CAWSPGARPTF
TRBD2 | TRBJ2-3 | - | TRBV29-1 | TGCAGCGTTTTTTTCATAGCGGGCTTGACAGATACGCAGTATTTT | CSVFFIAGLTDTQYF
- | TRBJ1-6 | - | TRBV5-6 | TGTGCCAGCAGCTTGAACAGCCTCAATTCACCCCTCCACTTT | CASSLNSLNSPLHF
- | TRBJ1-5 | - | TRBV7-6 | TGTGCCAGCAGCTTGGAGGGGAGGGGGCCCCAGCATTTT | CASSLEGRGPQHF
TRBD1 | TRBJ1-1 | - | TRBV30 | TGTGCCTGGACAGGACAGGGGAGCTCTGAAGCTTTCTTT | CAWTGQGSSEAFF
- | TRBJ1-5 | - | TRBV27 | TGTGCCAGCACGACAGGAGGCCAGCCCCAGCATTTT | CASTTGGQPQHF
- | TRBJ1-2 | - | TRBV29-1 | TGCAGCGTTGGACACAGCAACTATGGCTACACCTTC | CSVGHSNYGYTF
- | TRBJ2-2 | - | TRBV30 | TGTGCCTGGAGGCACTTGGGGGCCTTGAACACCGGGGAGCTGTTTTTT | CAWRHLGALNTGELFF
TRBD1 | TRBJ2-7 | - | TRBV7-9 | TGTGCCAGCAGCCTCCTCGCCTACAGGGGCGATAGCTCCTACGAGCAGTACTTC | CASSLLAYRGDSSYEQYF
- | TRBJ2-7 | few | TRBV15 | TGTGCCACCAGCAGAGATGCAGGGGAATCCTACGAGCAGTACTTC | CATSRDAGESYEQYF
- | TRBJ1-1 | - | TRBV28 | TGTGCCAGTTTGGGCCAGGGGACTGAAGCTTTCTTT | CASLGQGTEAFF
TRBD1 | TRBJ1-6 | once | TRBV27 | TGTGCCAGCAGTTGGACAGGGGAACTGGTCGAGCTGGCCCTCCACTTT | CASSWTGELVELALHF
TRBD2 | TRBJ2-1 | - | TRBV4-3 | TGCGCCAGCAGCCAAGATAGGATGGCTAGCGGACCCTACAATGAGCAGTTCTTC | CASSQDRMASGPYNEQFF
- | TRBJ1-4 | - | TRBV7-2 | TGTGCCAGCAAGAGCGGGTCGGCTAATGAAAAACTGTTTTTT | CASKSGSANEKLFF
- | TRBJ2-1 | - | TRBV11-2 | TGTGCCAGCAGCTTGGCATTATGGGGAGGAGGTTCGAATGAGCAGTTCTTC | CASSLALWGGGSNEQFF
- | TRBJ1-2 | - | TRBV9 | TGTGCCAGCCGGACAGCCTCCTATGGCTACACCTTC | CASRTASYGYTF
TRBD2 | TRBJ2-5 | - | TRBV27 | TGTGCCAGCAGTTGGGTGGTAGCGGGGGGCAACCTCCGTGACCAGTACTTC | CASSWVVAGGNLRDQYF
- | TRBJ1-1 | once | TRBV6-5 | TGTGCCAGCGGCACAGCGGGTTTAAGTAACACTGAAGCTTTCTTT | CASGTAGLSNTEAFF